Listed here is a single TCR beta chain. This CDR3 comprises 16 residues. Trimming took 6 bases from V and 7 from J; bases not matched to a gene: 9. Germline V lookup: CDR1 LNHDA, CDR2 SQIVND (reference sequence). The data derive from a study of blood T cell repertoires in COVID-19. Assay: immunoSEQ multiplex PCR; the TCRdb copy retains only in-frame clones and omits some. The sample holds around 200,000 clones, roughly nine tenths seen once. The chain recombines TRBV19 with TRBJ1-6; TRBD1 matches at 10 bases. The source is a woman aged 45-65 years in a cohort exposed to, infected with or recovered from COVID-19 (not recorded which). The specimen was PBMCs or T cells enriched from blood (not recorded which). The CDR3 protein is CASRSFRDRGNSPLHF. As DNA, the CDR3 is TGTGCCAGTAGGTCGTTTAGGGACAGGGGAAATTCACCCCTCCACTTT.